The 31 T cell receptor beta chains reported below all come from one sample, sequenced in a study of blood T cell repertoires in COVID-19. Only in-frame clones appear in the TCRdb table, and some are missing; sequencing was by immunoSEQ multiplex PCR. The sample shows roughly 80,000 clones, roughly 90% of them seen only once. The source material was peripheral blood. Every receptor here comes from a man aged 55 to 70 with acute or convalescent COVID-19.

The chain combines TRBV12-3 or TRBV12-4 with TRBJ2-6, with D unresolved. Trimming shortened V by 7 bases and J by 0 bases, and 4 bases separated the two germline ends. The CDR3 has 13 residues. CDR3 loop: CASTISGANVLTF. Here the CDR3 DNA reads TGTGCCAGCACCATCTCTGGGGCCAACGTCCTGACTTTC.

The chain couples TRBV4-1 to TRBJ1-4, with a possible D match to TRBD1 (5 bases). CDR1 is MGHRA, CDR2 YSYEKL, per germline. V was pared by 1 base and J by 7 bases, with 13 bases between. This CDR3 comprises 15 residues. CDR3 DNA: TGCGCCAGCAGCCAAGTAATGGGGCAAGGTGAAAAACTGTTTTTT. As protein: CASSQVMGQGEKLFF.

The J gene is TRBJ1-1, the V gene TRBV3-1 (or the pseudogene TRBV3-2), with 7 bases identical to TRBD1. Germline CDR1 and CDR2: LGHDT and YNNKEL (reference sequence). V lost 7 bases, J lost 3 bases, and 8 bases stayed unmatched. The CDR3 runs 14 residues. DNA for the CDR3: TGTGCCAGCAACAAGGCAGACAGGGACACTGAAGCTTTCTTT. This translates into CASNKADRDTEAFF.

The chain combines TRBV6-5 with TRBJ2-1, with D perhaps TRBD2 (5 bases). Germline values: CDR1 MNHEY, CDR2 SVGAGI. The CDR3 is made up of 13 amino acids. V was shortened by 0 bases and J by 10 bases, with 10 bases between the two germline ends. In nucleotides, the CDR3 is TGTGCCAGCAGTTACTCGAGGGCATCGGAGCAGTTCTTC. Translation gives CASSYSRASEQFF.

The chain employs TRBV5-1 and TRBJ2-3; D ambiguous. The V gene lost 0 bases and the J gene lost 5 bases, with 13 bases spanning the gap. The CDR3 runs to 15 residues. Germline CDR1 SGHRS, CDR2 YFSETQ. This CDR3 reads CASSLGAPQGDTQYF. For the CDR3, the DNA is TGCGCCAGCAGCTTGGGGGCCCCTCAAGGAGATACGCAGTATTTT.

The rearrangement joins TRBV4-3 to TRBJ2-2, with 8 bases fitting TRBD1. CDR3 length: 16 amino acids. Germline V gives CDR1 LGHNA, CDR2 YSLEER. Trimming took 4 bases from V and 0 from J; bases not matched to a gene: 4. Written as DNA, the CDR3 is TGCGCCAGCAGCCTTTGGACAGGGTCGAACACCGGGGAGCTGTTTTTT. Protein product: CASSLWTGSNTGELFF.

The J gene is TRBJ2-3, the V gene TRBV19, with 9 bases aligning to TRBD1. Germline V gene lookup returns CDR1 LNHDA and CDR2 SQIVND (reference sequence). The junction had 7 bases not matched to a gene; V was cut back by 5 bases and J by 1 base. The CDR3 loop spans 16 amino acids. The chain's CDR3 is CASSQWTGVGTDTQYF. As DNA, the CDR3 is TGTGCCAGTAGTCAATGGACAGGGGTAGGCACAGATACGCAGTATTTT.

V is TRBV18 and J is TRBJ2-7, with TRBD2 matching over 7 bases. Germline-derived CDR1 and CDR2 are KGHSH and LQKENI. The CDR3 sequence is 14 residues long. Unmatched junction bases numbered 3, after V lost 3 bases and J lost 1 base. CDR3 sequence: CASSPPGGSYEQYF. CDR3 in DNA: TGTGCCAGCTCACCTCCGGGAGGTTCCTACGAGCAGTACTTC.

The rearrangement links TRBV9 to TRBJ2-3, with TRBD1 matching over 9 bases. Germline V gives CDR1 SGDLS, CDR2 YYNGEE. The CDR3 contains 15 residues. The V and J ends lost 0 bases and 3 bases, in that order; junction bases with no gene match: 2. In DNA form, the CDR3 reads TGTGCCAGCAGCGTAGGGACAGGGGAAACAGATACGCAGTATTTT. Translated, it gives CASSVGTGETDTQYF.

The chain employs TRBV19 and TRBJ1-4, with D unresolved. V was pared by 3 bases and J by 8 bases, with 13 bases between. Germline CDR1 reads LNHDA; CDR2 reads SQIVND (reference sequence). The CDR3 is made up of 14 amino acids. For the CDR3, the DNA is TGTGCCAGTAGTATTCGAACCACCGGGGAAAAACTGTTTTTT. Translated: CASSIRTTGEKLFF. The full variable domain, in which reference TRBV19 and TRBJ1-4 provide the parts outside the CDR3, is DGGITQSPKYLFRKEGQNVTLSCEQNLNHDAMYWYRQDPGQGLRLIYYSQIVNDFQKGDIAEGYSVSREKKESFPLTVTSAQKNPTAFYLCASSIRTTGEKLFFGSGTQLSVL.

The rearrangement joins TRBV4-3 to TRBJ1-2; D gene ambiguous. The CDR3 length is 15 residues. The germline gives CDR1 LGHNA, CDR2 YSLEER. V gave up 0 bases and J gave up 5 bases, with 13 bases separating them. CDR3 nucleotide sequence: TGCGCCAGCAGCCAAGATTGGGGAGGGAGATATGGCTACACCTTC. Residues: CASSQDWGGRYGYTF.

This sequence joins TRBV5-4 and TRBJ2-5; 10 bases align to TRBD1. V lost 4 bases and J lost 3; bases outside the gene matches: 3. The CDR3 covers 14 residues. In germline, CDR1 is SGHNT, CDR2 YYREEE (reference sequence). DNA for the CDR3: TGTGCCAGCAGCCTAGGACAGGGGGAAGAGACCCAGTACTTC. Amino acid sequence: CASSLGQGEETQYF. Filled out from reference TRBV5-4 and TRBJ2-5, the complete variable domain reads ETGVTQSPTHLIKTRGQQVTLRCSSQSGHNTVSWYQQALGQGPQFIFQYYREEENGRGNFPPRFSGLQFPNYSSELNVNALELDDSALYLCASSLGQGEETQYFGPGTRLLVL.

CDR3 in DNA: TGTGCCAGCGGTGAGACAGACGATGGAAACACCATATATTTT. Amino acid sequence: CASGETDDGNTIYF. The V call is TRBV7-9, the J call TRBJ1-3; possibly TRBD1 for D (5 bases). V lost 8 bases, J lost 3 bases, and 14 bases lay in between. The CDR3 is 14 amino acids. Per germline, CDR1 SEHNR and CDR2 FQNEAQ (reference sequence).

The chain recombines TRBV4-3 with TRBJ2-2; D possibly corresponds to TRBD1 (6 bases). This CDR3 comprises 15 residues. Germline CDR1 is LGHNA and CDR2 is YSLEER. Trimming removed 5 bases at V and 0 bases at J, with 10 bases between. CDR3 bases: TGCGCCAGCAGCATCCGGGACACGAACACCGGGGAGCTGTTTTTT. This sequence encodes CASSIRDTNTGELFF.

The chain carries TRBV7-2 and TRBJ2-2; maybe TRBD1 (6 bases). The V end was cut by 2 bases, the J end by 0 bases, with 7 bases between. The germline V gene has CDR1 SGHTA and CDR2 FQGNSA. This CDR3 is built from 15 residues. CDR3 residues: CASSLRTANTGELFF. CDR3 in DNA: TGTGCCAGCAGCTTAAGGACAGCGAACACCGGGGAGCTGTTTTTT.

This rearrangement joins TRBV3-1 (or the pseudogene TRBV3-2) to TRBJ1-1; no firm D call. The germline CDR1 and CDR2 sequences are LGHDT and YNNKEL (reference sequence). Trimming removed 1 base from V and 1 base from J, with 4 bases in between. This CDR3 comprises 13 residues. The CDR3 sequence is CASSQAGNTEAFF. The CDR3 DNA follows: TGTGCCAGCAGCCAAGCCGGGAACACTGAAGCTTTCTTT.

The chain uses TRBV7-2 and TRBJ2-3, with 8 bases lining up with TRBD1. V shed 3 bases, J shed 4 bases, and the junction held 6 bases outside the gene matches. Per the germline V gene, CDR1 is SGHTA and CDR2 is FQGNSA. This CDR3 is 15 amino acids long. The CDR3 spells CASSFDRGSADTQYF. The CDR3 nucleotides are TGTGCCAGCAGCTTCGACAGGGGATCAGCAGATACGCAGTATTTT. Full variable domain (remainder filled in from reference TRBV7-2 and TRBJ2-3): GAGVSQSPSNKVTEKGKDVELRCDPISGHTALYWYRQSLGQGLEFLIYFQGNSAPDKSGLPSDRFSAERTGGSVSTLTIQRTQQEDSAVYLCASSFDRGSADTQYFGPGTRLTVL.

This clone was seen once. The chain couples TRBV21-1 to TRBJ2-7; the listed D gene, TRBD2, was not tested against the DNA. TRBV21-1 is a pseudogene locus. The CDR3 runs 15 residues. CDR3 in amino acids: CASSKEGREENEQYF. CDR3 nucleotides: TGTGCCAGCAGCAAAGAAGGCAGGGAGGAGAACGAGCAGTACTTC.

This chain connects TRBV6-6 to TRBJ2-3; possibly TRBD1 for D (5 bases). Trimming pared 4 bases from V and 13 bases from J, leaving 12 bases between. The CDR3 runs 11 residues. From germline, CDR1 is MNHNY and CDR2 SVGAGI (reference sequence). CDR3 coding DNA: TGTGCCAGCAGTTCCCTATCCAGGGAGTATTTT. This translates into CASSSLSREYF.

The V gene is TRBV14, the J gene TRBJ2-1, with 8 positions matching TRBD2. This CDR3 spans 13 amino acids. Per germline, CDR1 SGHDN and CDR2 FVKESK. The J segment lost 9 bases and the V segment lost 4 bases, leaving 5 bases of the junction unmatched. The CDR3 sequence: CASSPSTSGEQFF. The CDR3 coding sequence is TGTGCCAGCAGCCCTTCCACTAGCGGTGAGCAGTTCTTC.

The chain uses TRBV2 and TRBJ1-2; D call uncertain. The CDR3 loop spans 17 amino acids. V lost 0 bases and J lost 5, with 19 bases in between. Germline V lookup: CDR1 SNHLY, CDR2 FYNNEI. The CDR3 sequence: CASSEAAFKVEVYGYTF. The DNA for the CDR3 is TGTGCCAGCAGTGAAGCGGCATTTAAGGTTGAGGTTTATGGCTACACCTTC.

The chain employs TRBV6-5 and TRBJ2-1; 9 nucleotides align to TRBD1. This CDR3 is 15 amino acids long. The trim removed 8 bases at V and 9 bases at J, leaving 14 bases unmatched. The germline V gene has CDR1 MNHEY and CDR2 SVGAGI. The CDR3 coding sequence is TGTGCCAGCCGCCTTCGGGACAGGGATGGGGGTGAGCAGTTCTTC. Translated, it gives CASRLRDRDGGEQFF.

The CDR3 DNA reads as TGTGCCAGCAGTCGCGACAGGAACACTGAAGCTTTCTTT. This codes for CASSRDRNTEAFF. The chain has TRBV27 and TRBJ1-1; possibly TRBD1 for D (5 bases). V was clipped by 5 bases and J by 1 base, with 8 bases between them. The CDR3 runs to 13 residues. Germline loops: CDR1 MNHEY, CDR2 SMNVEV (reference sequence).

The chain has TRBV7-9 and TRBJ2-1, with no clear D. V shed 3 bases and J shed 10 bases, with 13 bases lying between them. The CDR3 is 13 residues long. The germline CDR1 and CDR2 sequences are SEHNR and FQNEAQ (reference sequence). The CDR3 sequence is CASSLEVAREQFF. The DNA of the CDR3 is TGTGCCAGCAGCTTGGAAGTCGCGCGGGAGCAGTTCTTC.

V gene TRBV7-9 combines with J gene TRBJ2-1; 12 nucleotides match TRBD2. The CDR3 length is 15 residues. The J segment lost 7 bases and the V segment lost 2 bases, leaving 3 bases of the junction unmatched. The germline V gene has CDR1 SEHNR and CDR2 FQNEAQ (reference sequence). This chain's CDR3 is CASSLTSGRRNEQFF. CDR3 nucleotides: TGTGCCAGCAGCTTAACTAGCGGGAGGAGGAATGAGCAGTTCTTC.

This chain uses TRBV18 with TRBJ2-7; D possibly corresponds to TRBD2 (6 bases). In germline, CDR1 is KGHSH, CDR2 LQKENI. Trimming stripped 3 bases from V and 1 base from J, with 16 bases between. The CDR3 consists of 16 residues. The CDR3 sequence is CASSPLGGTYSYEQYF. For the CDR3, the DNA is TGTGCCAGCTCACCCCTAGGCGGGACTTATTCCTACGAGCAGTACTTC. Full variable domain (rest looked up from reference TRBV18 and TRBJ2-7): NAGVMQNPRHLVRRRGQEARLRCSPMKGHSHVYWYRQLPEEGLKFMVYLQKENIIDESGMPKERFSAEFPKEGPSILRIQQVVRGDSAAYFCASSPLGGTYSYEQYFGPGTRLTVT.

A few counts support this clone. The chain uses TRBV5-4 and TRBJ2-1; 12 bases are shared with TRBD2. The CDR3 contains 16 residues. Looked up from germline, CDR1 is SGHNT and CDR2 is YYREEE (reference sequence). V was pared by 4 bases and J by 8 bases, with 10 bases of the junction left unmatched. The CDR3 loop reads CASSGLAGRGKDEQFF. CDR3 sequence (DNA): TGTGCCAGCAGCGGACTAGCGGGAAGAGGAAAGGATGAGCAGTTCTTC.

CDR3 loop: CASSVVRGPDEQYF. CDR3 bases: TGTGCCAGCAGCGTAGTTAGGGGGCCGGACGAGCAGTACTTC. The chain uses TRBV9 and TRBJ2-7; TRBD1 matches 7 bases. CDR1 is SGDLS, CDR2 YYNGEE, per germline. This CDR3 region has 14 residues. The V and J ends lost 0 bases and 5 bases, in that order; junction bases with no gene match: 5.

The chain joins TRBV5-4 to TRBJ1-1; D is perhaps TRBD1 (6 bases). Germline-derived CDR1 and CDR2 are SGHNT and YYREEE (reference sequence). CDR3 length: 14 residues. Trimming pared 2 bases from V and 5 bases from J, leaving 13 bases between. The CDR3 region is CASSLPSQGTEAFF. The CDR3 DNA reads as TGTGCCAGCAGCTTACCTTCCCAGGGGACTGAAGCTTTCTTT.

This chain joins TRBV5-4 and TRBJ2-5, with D perhaps TRBD2 (6 bases). CDR3 length: 14 residues. The germline CDR1 and CDR2 sequences are SGHNT and YYREEE (reference sequence). Trimming took 0 bases from V and 5 from J, leaving 11 bases between them. Here the CDR3 reads CASSLAVREETQYF. In nucleotides, the CDR3 is TGTGCCAGCAGCTTGGCCGTTCGGGAGGAGACCCAGTACTTC.

This clone was counted a few times. The chain carries TRBV28 and TRBJ2-5; D not resolved. Germline V gene sequence: CDR1 MDHEN, CDR2 SYDVKM. The CDR3 has 14 residues. The V end lost 3 bases, the J end lost 2 bases, and 10 bases lay between the germline ends. DNA for the CDR3: TGTGCCAGCAGTTTTCCAGCGATACAAGAGACCCAGTACTTC. This sequence encodes CASSFPAIQETQYF.